The rows below give T cell receptor beta chains drawn from one sample of a study of CD8 T cells in Susac syndrome. From the immunoSEQ multiplex PCR reads, TCRdb called clonotypes with MiXCR, one entry per CDR3 protein. The data contain about 440,000 distinct CDR3 sequences, approximately 85% of them seen just once; the ten biggest clones take up about 0.12%. The sample was CD8+ T cells from PBMCs. The receptors derive from a human donor with multiple sclerosis. Each CDR3 is given with its conserved first and last residue. The D gene is left open where the match is weak. Some rows have no size entry. The others give once, few or many, or a class for an expanded clone.

j_gene,v_gene,abundance,d_gene,CDR3nt,CDR3aa
TRBJ1-2,TRBV7-3,-,-,TGTGCCAGCAGCGGAGACAGTATATATGGCTACACCTTC,CASSGDSIYGYTF
TRBJ2-7,TRBV4-1,-,-,TGCGCCAGCAGCCACTTAGACTACGAGCAGTACTTC,CASSHLDYEQYF
TRBJ2-5,TRBV28,few,-,TGTGCCAGCAGTTTAACTGTCGGGGAGACCCAGTACTTC,CASSLTVGETQYF
TRBJ2-3,TRBV5-1,-,-,TGCGCCAGCAGCTCCCAGTCTAGCATCGGGTCAGATACGCAGTATTTT,CASSSQSSIGSDTQYF
TRBJ2-7,TRBV9,once,-,TGTGCCAGCAGCGTAGACGGGGGAGGAATTTCCAACGAGCAGTACTTC,CASSVDGGGISNEQYF
TRBJ2-3,TRBV29-1,-,-,TGCAGCGCCGCCGGGTTAGATACGCAGTATTTT,CSAAGLDTQYF
TRBJ2-1,TRBV13,-,-,TGTGCCAGCAGCTCAGCATCGACTAGCAATGAGCAGTTCTTC,CASSSASTSNEQFF
TRBJ2-1,TRBV5-1,-,-,TGCGCCAGCAGCTTGGACGAACCGGGACACGCTTCCAATGAGCAGTTCTTC,CASSLDEPGHASNEQFF
TRBJ2-5,TRBV4-2,-,-,TGTGCCAGCAGGGACGGCCGAGAGACCCAGTACTTC,CASRDGRETQYF
TRBJ2-1,TRBV6-5,once,TRBD1,TGTGCCACTAAGACAGGGCAATCGTCCTACAATGAGCAGTTCTTC,CATKTGQSSYNEQFF
TRBJ2-7,TRBV7-9,-,TRBD1,TGTGCCAGCAGCTCGACCGGGGTGCGGACAGGTCCCTACGAGCAGTACTTC,CASSSTGVRTGPYEQYF
TRBJ2-7,TRBV6-2/TRBV6-3,-,-,TGTGCCAGCAGTTACTCGCTTGGGCAGGTATACGAGCAGTACTTC,CASSYSLGQVYEQYF
TRBJ1-5,TRBV6-1,few,-,TGTGCCAGCAGTGAAATTGGCAGCTCCAATCAGCCCCAGCATTTT,CASSEIGSSNQPQHF
TRBJ2-5,TRBV24-1,-,-,TGTGCCACCAGTGATCGGAGGATCGGGACCCAGTACTTC,CATSDRRIGTQYF
TRBJ1-1,TRBV6-1,-,TRBD1,TGTGCCAGCAGTCCCGGGGCAGGGGGCAGGATGAACACTGAAGCTTTCTTT,CASSPGAGGRMNTEAFF
TRBJ2-7,TRBV6-5,few,TRBD2,TGTGCCAGCGGTTTAGCGGGAGTCTCCTACGAGCAGTACTTC,CASGLAGVSYEQYF
TRBJ1-2,TRBV29-1,-,-,TGCAGCGTGAGGGACGCAGCTAACTATGGCTACACCTTC,CSVRDAANYGYTF
TRBJ1-1,TRBV3-1,-,-,TGTGCCAGCAGCGCCGAAGGCAGGGGATCCACTGAAGCTTTCTTT,CASSAEGRGSTEAFF
TRBJ1-2,TRBV27,-,TRBD1,TGTGCCACCTTTTCCGGGACAGAGGAGAACTATGGCTACACCTTC,CATFSGTEENYGYTF
TRBJ2-1,TRBV28,-,-,TGTGCCACCTCGGGGGCAGTGAACAATGAGCAGTTCTTC,CATSGAVNNEQFF
TRBJ1-1,TRBV7-6,once,-,TGTGCCAGCAGCTTGAGCAATGATGAAGCTTTCTTT,CASSLSNDEAFF
TRBJ2-1,TRBV10-3,-,TRBD2,TGTGCCATCAGGGGCGGGAGCAGCTCCTACAATGAGCAGTTCTTC,CAIRGGSSSYNEQFF
TRBJ2-1,TRBV19,-,-,TGTGCCACCAAGGGAAGATCTCTCCGTAGCGCAGACTTCTACAATGAGCAGTTCTTC,CATKGRSLRSADFYNEQFF
TRBJ2-7,TRBV6-1,-,TRBD2,TGTGCCAGCAGATTTACTAGCGGGACTTCCTACGAGCAGTACTTC,CASRFTSGTSYEQYF